The source of this TCR delta chain is a study of gamma-delta chains in newborns, infants, children. The overall study: Microbial exposure reportedly drives polyclonal innate γδ T cell expansion after birth.

CDR3 size: 20 residues. TCRdb re-analyzed the reads via CATT. The table lists about 1,100 delta-chain clones, 7% to 7.5% of them singletons. The assigned J gene is TRDJ3, but the V gene is uncalled; TRDD3 is taken as the D call from the table, unchecked against the DNA. This receptor was taken from a child who was a newborn, infant or young child, either healthy, febrile or measles-vaccinated (not recorded which). The material sequenced was blood. CDR3 nucleotide sequence: TGTGCCTGTGACCAAGTACTGGGGGATAGCAGCTCCTGGGACACCCGCCAGATGTTTTTC. Its translation is CACDQVLGDSSSWDTRQMFF.